Shown below are 15 T cell receptor beta chains from a single sample sequenced in a study of T cell responses to AZD1222 COVID-19 vaccine. The table came from immunoSEQ multiplex PCR; TCRdb's copy has only in-frame clones and leaves some out. The sample has 90,000 to 100,000 clones, 70% to 90% seen once; the top ten hold around 3.5%. Specimen: peripheral blood, collected on day 0 of AZD1222 vaccination. Receptors originate from an adult in good health.

This chain links TRBV7-9 with TRBJ1-2; TRBD1 matches 7 bases. Germline CDR1 is SEHNR and CDR2 is FQNEAQ (reference sequence). The CDR3 consists of 15 residues. V trimming: 4 bases; J trimming: 3 bases; junction bases outside the gene matches: 8. CDR3 loop: CASSSRQGGDYGYTF. As DNA, the CDR3 is TGTGCCAGCAGCTCGAGACAGGGCGGGGACTATGGCTACACCTTC.

V usage is TRBV6-4 and J usage is TRBJ2-1; D might be TRBD2 (6 bases). Germline CDR1 is MRHNA and CDR2 is SNTAGT. The CDR3 totals 17 residues. V gave up 3 bases and J gave up 1 base, with 16 bases separating them. For the CDR3, the DNA is TGTGCCAGCAGTGAGGCACCGTCGGGGACTTCCTACAATGAGCAGTTCTTC. Encoded protein: CASSEAPSGTSYNEQFF.

The V call is TRBV7-9, the J call TRBJ1-2, with D unclear. The CDR3 extends over 15 amino acids. Deletions cut 2 bases from V and 4 bases from J, with 14 bases between. CDR1 and CDR2 from the germline V gene are SEHNR and FQNEAQ (reference sequence). The CDR3 is CASSLSVDITYGYTF. The DNA of the CDR3 is TGTGCCAGCAGCTTATCCGTCGACATTACCTATGGCTACACCTTC.

The chain uses TRBV2 and TRBJ1-6; 12 positions agree with TRBD1. Germline V gives CDR1 SNHLY, CDR2 FYNNEI. There are 15 residues in the CDR3. With V trimmed by 5 bases and J by 10 bases, 6 bases remained unmatched. The CDR3 DNA reads as TGTGCCAGCAGTTCCGGGACAGGGGGCGAGTCACCCCTCCACTTT. It encodes CASSSGTGGESPLHF. The whole variable domain, filled in from reference TRBV2 and TRBJ1-6, reads EPEVTQTPSHQVTQMGQEVILRCVPISNHLYFYWYRQILGQKVEFLVSFYNNEISEKSEIFDDQFSVERPDGSNFTLKIRSTKLEDSAMYFCASSSGTGGESPLHFGNGTRLTVT.

The chain combines TRBV11-3 with TRBJ1-1, with 8 bases aligning to TRBD1. Germline CDR1 is SGHNT and CDR2 is YENEEA. The CDR3 has 12 amino acids. V shed 1 base, J shed 8 bases, and the junction held 0 bases outside the gene matches. In DNA form, the CDR3 reads TGTGCCAGCAGCTTAGGGACAGGGGAAGCTTTCTTT. Protein sequence: CASSLGTGEAFF.

V and J are TRBV9 and TRBJ1-5; a weak D match, TRBD1 (5 bases). The CDR3 has 14 amino acids. The V and J ends lost 6 bases and 0 bases respectively, with 10 bases between them. The germline CDR1 and CDR2 sequences are SGDLS and YYNGEE. CDR3 sequence: CASNRGDSNQPQHF. The CDR3 DNA sequence: TGTGCCAGCAATCGGGGGGATAGCAATCAGCCCCAGCATTTT.

The CDR3 reads CASSDGRSASPLHF. The CDR3 nucleotides are TGTGCCAGCAGTGATGGGCGGTCGGCTTCACCCCTCCACTTT. The J gene is TRBJ1-6, the V gene TRBV2; D call uncertain. Germline V gives CDR1 SNHLY, CDR2 FYNNEI. The CDR3 consists of 14 residues. Trimming took off 3 bases at V and 9 bases at J, with 12 bases between the two ends.

The genes are TRBV3-1 (or the pseudogene TRBV3-2) and TRBJ2-7; 9 bases match TRBD1. Germline loops: CDR1 LGHDT, CDR2 YNNKEL (reference sequence). The CDR3 loop spans 15 amino acids. The J segment lost 4 bases and the V segment lost 4 bases, leaving 8 bases of the junction unmatched. The CDR3 DNA is TGTGCCAGCAGCCCGATCGACAGGGGGGAGTACGAGCAGTACTTC. Encoded protein: CASSPIDRGEYEQYF.

This sequence joins TRBV30 and TRBJ1-6; TRBD1 might be the D (6 bases). The germline gives CDR1 GTSNPN, CDR2 SVGIG (reference sequence). The V end lost 0 bases, the J end lost 7 bases, and 7 bases lay between the germline ends. The length of the CDR3 is 13 residues. The CDR3 DNA reads as TGTGCCTGGAGTGTAGGGGGGAATTCACCCCTCCACTTT. Translating gives CAWSVGGNSPLHF.

This rearrangement joins TRBV16 to TRBJ2-7, with 8 bases matching TRBD1. Losses at the gene ends were 2 bases for V and 5 bases for J; bases not matched to a gene: 11. Germline V lookup: CDR1 KGHSY, CDR2 FQNENV. The CDR3 runs 16 residues. DNA for the CDR3: TGTGCCAGCAGCCAAATGGTCGGCAGGGGGCTTCACGAGCAGTACTTC. Translation gives CASSQMVGRGLHEQYF.

V is TRBV12-5 and J is TRBJ2-1; tentatively, D is TRBD2 (6 bases). V lost 7 bases to trimming and J lost 0 bases, with 13 bases between them. In germline, CDR1 is LGHNT, CDR2 FRNRAP. The CDR3 has 15 residues. The CDR3 nucleotides read TGTGCTAGTGCTCTGCCCGGGAGCTCCTACAATGAGCAGTTCTTC. The encoded protein is CASALPGSSYNEQFF.

The chain combines TRBV7-2 with TRBJ2-2; 9 bases are a match to TRBD1. V lost 4 bases and J lost 1; bases outside the gene matches: 7. Germline CDR1 SGHTA, CDR2 FQGNSA. The CDR3 sequence is 17 residues long. This chain's CDR3 is CASSSGQGNLNTGELFF. The CDR3 DNA reads TGTGCCAGCAGCTCAGGACAGGGGAATCTGAACACCGGGGAGCTGTTTTTT.

The chain has TRBV10-2 and TRBJ1-5; 8 bases line up with TRBD1. V dropped 6 bases and J dropped 7; count of bases not matched to a gene: 8. Germline V gene lookup returns CDR1 WSHSY and CDR2 SAAADI. CDR3 size: 14 residues. The CDR3 DNA reads as TGCGCCAGCAGGCCCACTGGACAGGGACAGCCCCAGCATTTT. Protein sequence: CASRPTGQGQPQHF.

This sequence joins TRBV9 and TRBJ2-3; the D is unclear. With 0 bases removed from V and 1 base from J, the gap between germline ends came to 9 bases. The CDR3 consists of 15 residues. The germline V gene encodes CDR1 SGDLS and CDR2 YYNGEE. CDR3 in amino acids: CASSVEGVGTDTQYF. Here the CDR3 DNA reads TGTGCCAGCAGCGTAGAGGGTGTTGGCACAGATACGCAGTATTTT.

This clone occurred once. The J gene is TRBJ1-1, the V gene TRBV29-1; D unresolved. The V gene's germline CDR1 is SQVTM and CDR2 ANQGSEA. The length of the CDR3 is 12 residues. The CDR3 coding sequence is TGCAGGGTCGGGAGTCTGAACACTGAAGCTTTCTTT. Residues: CRVGSLNTEAFF.